Below are 5 T cell receptor beta chains sequenced from a single sample in a study of response to subunit inactivated influenza vaccine. TCRdb passed the RT-PCR reads through MiXCR, listing each CDR3 protein once. The repertoire holds about 180,000 distinct CDR3 sequences, with roughly 8.7% as singletons. The starting material was non-naive T cells sorted from PBMCs, obtained on the day of vaccination. Receptors were obtained from a man in his forties or fifties who received an inactivated influenza vaccine.

This clonotype was counted only a few times. The V gene is TRBV14, the J gene TRBJ1-2, with unresolved D. V was clipped by 4 bases and J by 4 bases, with 16 bases between them. This CDR3 is 15 amino acids long. Germline V gene data show CDR1 as SGHDN and CDR2 as FVKESK. This CDR3 is CASSLAAFGGYGYTF. The CDR3 region has the DNA TGTGCCAGCAGCCTAGCGGCCTTCGGAGGCTATGGCTACACCTTC.

The chain's CDR3 is CASSGYSADTQYF. The CDR3 bases are TGTGCCAGCAGTGGATACAGCGCAGATACGCAGTATTTT. V gene TRBV2 combines with J gene TRBJ2-3, with D unclear. V was trimmed by 4 bases and J by 4 bases, leaving 9 bases between them. Germline V gene sequence: CDR1 SNHLY, CDR2 FYNNEI. The CDR3 sequence is 13 residues long.

This clonotype was counted ten times or more. The chain recombines TRBV4-3 with TRBJ2-1, with D perhaps TRBD1 (6 bases). Germline CDR1 reads LGHNA; CDR2 reads YSLEER. The CDR3 sequence is 15 residues long. The V gene lost 3 bases and the J gene lost 2 bases, with 11 bases spanning the gap. CDR3 amino acids: CASSHTGTTYNEQFF. The CDR3 coding sequence is TGCGCCAGCAGCCATACCGGGACAACCTACAATGAGCAGTTCTTC.

In its sample, this clonotype was seen many times. This chain joins TRBV14 and TRBJ1-2; the D is unclear. Germline V gives CDR1 SGHDN, CDR2 FVKESK. V lost 0 bases and J 4 bases, leaving 12 bases between the germline ends. The CDR3 loop spans 15 amino acids. CDR3 DNA: TGTGCCAGCAGCCAAGAGGGCAGTCGGATCTATGGCTACACCTTC. Translating it yields CASSQEGSRIYGYTF.

The sample holds a few counts of this clonotype. This chain connects TRBV6-5 to TRBJ1-6; no reliable D call. V lost 2 bases and J lost 7, with 12 bases in between. This CDR3 region has 15 residues. Germline V gives CDR1 MNHEY, CDR2 SVGAGI. This CDR3 reads CASSYDDGWNSPLHF. CDR3 DNA sequence: TGTGCCAGCAGTTACGACGACGGCTGGAATTCACCCCTCCACTTT.